One and the same sample provided the 22 T cell receptor beta chains below, sequenced in a study of technical replicates of blood from a handful of donors. Generated by immunoSEQ multiplex PCR, the TCRdb table keeps only in-frame clones and is missing some. The sample holds roughly 60,000 clones, approximately 86% seen once. Source material: PBMCs. These receptors all stem from a human donor in good health. Some clones in this sample may be carry-over from other donors' samples.

The V call is TRBV5-1, the J call TRBJ1-1, with TRBD1 matching over 8 bases. Germline V gene data show CDR1 as SGHRS and CDR2 as YFSETQ. V dropped 4 bases and J dropped 0; count of bases not matched to a gene: 5. This CDR3 has 15 amino acids. The DNA for the CDR3 is TGCGCCAGCAGCCCCGGGGACAGGATGAACACTGAAGCTTTCTTT. Translating it yields CASSPGDRMNTEAFF.

This clone was seen a few times. This chain uses TRBV7-9 with TRBJ2-7; 7 bases are a match to TRBD1. Germline values: CDR1 SEHNR, CDR2 FQNEAQ (reference sequence). CDR3 length equals 14 residues. V lost 1 base to trimming and J lost 3 bases; unmatched junction nucleotides: 3. CDR3 coding DNA: TGTGCCAGCAGCTTAGAGGGACAGAGCTACGAGCAGTACTTC. Amino acids: CASSLEGQSYEQYF.

The V call is TRBV18, the J call TRBJ2-5; 7 bases agree with TRBD2. Trimming cost V 2 bases and J 5 bases; bases outside gene matches: 2. The CDR3 length is 13 residues. Germline V CDR1 and CDR2: KGHSH, LQKENI. CDR3 nucleotide sequence: TGTGCCAGCTCACCAAGGGAGGGTGAGACCCAGTACTTC. It translates to CASSPREGETQYF.

The gene calls are TRBV29-1 and TRBJ1-2; TRBD1 matches 9 bases. The CDR3 has 14 amino acids. J lost 3 bases, V lost 6 bases, and 8 bases had no gene match. Germline-derived CDR1 and CDR2 are SQVTM and ANQGSEA. The CDR3 nucleotides read TGCAGCGTCGGAAACAGGGGGCTTCACTATGGCTACACCTTC. This gives the protein CSVGNRGLHYGYTF.

V is TRBV19 and J is TRBJ2-3; 9 positions match TRBD2. CDR1 is LNHDA, CDR2 SQIVND, per germline (reference sequence). This CDR3 has 14 residues. V dropped 6 bases and J dropped 4; count of bases not matched to a gene: 5. CDR3: CASRLAGAADTQYF. The DNA of the CDR3 is TGTGCCAGTAGATTAGCGGGGGCCGCAGATACGCAGTATTTT. The full variable domain, rest sourced from reference TRBV19 and TRBJ2-3, is DGGITQSPKYLFRKEGQNVTLSCEQNLNHDAMYWYRQDPGQGLRLIYYSQIVNDFQKGDIAEGYSVSREKKESFPLTVTSAQKNPTAFYLCASRLAGAADTQYFGPGTRLTVL.

The chain carries TRBV7-9 and TRBJ2-6; TRBD1 might be the D (5 bases). Germline CDR1 and CDR2: SEHNR and FQNEAQ (reference sequence). Trimming removed 5 bases at V and 4 bases at J, with 21 bases between. The CDR3 runs to 18 residues. In DNA form, the CDR3 reads TGTGCCAGCAGCGCCCCCAAGGGGCTAAGGGCAGGGGCCAACGTCCTGACTTTC. Residues: CASSAPKGLRAGANVLTF.

The chain carries TRBV7-8 and TRBJ2-1; 12 nucleotides agree with TRBD2. There are 16 residues in the CDR3. CDR1 SGHVS and CDR2 FQNEAQ come from the germline V gene. The V gene end was trimmed by 5 bases and the J gene end by 0 bases; junction bases not matched to a gene: 2. CDR3 coding DNA: TGTGCCAGCAGCAAACTAGCGGGGGGCTCCTACAATGAGCAGTTCTTC. Amino acid sequence: CASSKLAGGSYNEQFF.

This clone is judged medium-sized (0.01 to 0.1%). The J gene is TRBJ1-6, the V gene TRBV4-1, with D possibly TRBD1 on 5 matching bases. Germline lookup yields CDR1 MGHRA and CDR2 YSYEKL. Trimming stripped 4 bases from V and 10 bases from J, with 17 bases between. The length of the CDR3 is 15 residues. The DNA of the CDR3 is TGCGCCAGCAGCCTCACCGGGGGGAGGGTCTCACCCCTCCACTTT. Amino acids: CASSLTGGRVSPLHF.

This clone was seen a handful of times. The rearrangement links TRBV9 to TRBJ1-6; 11 nucleotides line up with TRBD1. The CDR3 covers 15 residues. CDR1 is SGDLS, CDR2 YYNGEE, per germline. The trim removed 4 bases at V and 9 bases at J, leaving 6 bases unmatched. As DNA, the CDR3 is TGTGCCAGCAGCACAGGACAGGGGGCGGGTTCACCCCTCCACTTT. Amino acids: CASSTGQGAGSPLHF.

The chain is built from TRBV4-1 and TRBJ1-1; D unresolved. V shed 0 bases and J shed 2 bases, with 13 bases lying between them. Germline V gene sequence: CDR1 MGHRA, CDR2 YSYEKL. CDR3 length equals 16 residues. The CDR3 sequence is CASSQDPAHTNTEAFF. The CDR3 nucleotides are TGCGCCAGCAGCCAAGATCCCGCCCACACCAACACTGAAGCTTTCTTT.

This rearrangement joins TRBV7-9 to TRBJ2-7, with D possibly being TRBD2 (6 bases). The length of the CDR3 is 15 residues. From germline, CDR1 is SEHNR and CDR2 FQNEAQ (reference sequence). Trimming cost V 3 bases and J 8 bases, with 20 bases left between them. Written as DNA, the CDR3 is TGTGCCAGCAGCTTCCCGGAGGAGGGAGTCCGGCAGCAGTACTTC. It translates to CASSFPEEGVRQQYF.

This clone showed up just once. The chain links TRBV4-1 to TRBJ2-3; 9 bases map to TRBD2. Germline V gives CDR1 MGHRA, CDR2 YSYEKL. The V and J ends lost 2 bases and 2 bases, in that order; junction bases with no gene match: 11. This CDR3 has 18 amino acids. CDR3 in DNA: TGCGCCAGCAGCCAATTCCAGACTAGCGGCTATTCCACAGATACGCAGTATTTT. It encodes CASSQFQTSGYSTDTQYF.

Worth noting for this clone: Relative to the germline gene, one junction end is altered; a read error may explain this. CDR3 DNA: TGTGCCAGCAGTTTAGCACTCGAGCAGTACTTC. It yields the protein CASSLALEQYF. The rearrangement joins TRBV7-2 to TRBJ2-7; D call uncertain. This CDR3 is 11 amino acids long. Germline V lookup: CDR1 SGHTA, CDR2 FQGNSA.

This clone was detected once. This chain links TRBV29-1 with TRBJ2-3; TRBD2 matches 10 bases. The CDR3 runs 15 residues. After removal of 4 bases from V and 0 bases from J, the junction contained 4 bases not matched to a gene. Germline V gene data show CDR1 as SQVTM and CDR2 as ANQGSEA. The DNA of the CDR3 is TGCAGCGTTGGAGGACTAGCGGCTAGCACAGATACGCAGTATTTT. This codes for CSVGGLAASTDTQYF.

The chain joins TRBV27 to TRBJ1-1; D is undetermined. The CDR3 length is 15 residues. CDR1 and CDR2 from the germline V gene are MNHEY and SMNVEV (reference sequence). V lost 2 bases and J 5 bases, leaving 15 bases between the germline ends. The CDR3 DNA reads as TGTGCCAGCAGTTTAGGTCCGGGAAGGAAAACTGAAGCTTTCTTT. Amino acid sequence: CASSLGPGRKTEAFF.

The chain employs TRBV4-1 and TRBJ2-1; 9 positions match TRBD2. This CDR3 has 17 residues. The germline gives CDR1 MGHRA, CDR2 YSYEKL. Losses at the gene ends were 1 base for V and 2 bases for J; bases not matched to a gene: 6. In DNA, the CDR3 is TGCGCCAGCAGCCAAGGCAATAGCGGGGGCGCCTACAATGAGCAGTTCTTC. Translated, it gives CASSQGNSGGAYNEQFF.

V and J are TRBV9 and TRBJ2-7; D is perhaps TRBD2 (6 bases). The CDR3 runs to 14 residues. V lost 0 bases and J 7 bases, leaving 14 bases between the germline ends. CDR1 is SGDLS, CDR2 YYNGEE, per germline. This CDR3 is CASSVDPGVREQYF. The CDR3 DNA reads TGTGCCAGCAGCGTAGACCCGGGAGTAAGGGAGCAGTACTTC.

The chain has TRBV4-3 and TRBJ1-2, with TRBD1 matching over 7 bases. Germline values: CDR1 LGHNA, CDR2 YSLEER. Trimming took 5 bases from V and 4 from J; bases not matched to a gene: 7. The CDR3 has 14 residues. DNA for the CDR3: TGCGCCAGCAGCTTGGGACAGCTGACCTATGGCTACACCTTC. Its protein is CASSLGQLTYGYTF.

V is TRBV7-2 and J is TRBJ1-5, with D possibly TRBD1 on 5 matching bases. Germline CDR1 and CDR2: SGHTA and FQGNSA. Trimming took 7 bases from V and 6 from J, leaving 16 bases between them. The CDR3 covers 14 residues. CDR3: CASTRTNTGQPQHF. CDR3 bases: TGTGCCAGCACGCGGACAAACACGGGTCAGCCCCAGCATTTT.

The CDR3 region has the DNA TGCAGCGTTGAACACGGAAGGGGGGGTGATGGCTACACCTTC. This encodes CSVEHGRGGDGYTF. This chain joins TRBV29-1 and TRBJ1-2, with TRBD1 as a possible D gene (6 bases). V was trimmed by 2 bases and J by 6 bases, leaving 16 bases between them. The length of the CDR3 is 14 residues. Looked up from germline, CDR1 is SQVTM and CDR2 is ANQGSEA.

The chain employs TRBV5-6 and TRBJ2-5, with 9 bases matching TRBD1. Germline CDR1 and CDR2: SGHDT and YYEEEE. Unmatched junction bases numbered 6, after V lost 1 base and J lost 5 bases. The CDR3 sequence is 15 residues long. The chain's CDR3 is CASSLKDRGQETQYF. CDR3 DNA: TGTGCCAGCAGCTTGAAGGACAGGGGTCAGGAGACCCAGTACTTC. Using reference TRBV5-6 and TRBJ2-5 for the parts outside the CDR3, the full variable domain is DAGVTQSPTHLIKTRGQQVTLRCSPKSGHDTVSWYQQALGQGPQFIFQYYEEEERQRGNFPDRFSGHQFPNYSSELNVNALLLGDSALYLCASSLKDRGQETQYFGPGTRLLVL.

The V and J genes are TRBV7-9 and TRBJ2-1, with TRBD2 identical over 9 bases. V was clipped by 5 bases and J by 3 bases; unmatched bases: 5. Germline CDR1 SEHNR, CDR2 FQNEAQ (reference sequence). This CDR3 comprises 15 residues. In nucleotides, the CDR3 is TGTGCCAGCAGCCAGACTAGCGGATTCTACAATGAGCAGTTCTTC. Translated, it gives CASSQTSGFYNEQFF.